Presented here are 29 T cell receptor beta chains from one specimen sequenced in a study of T cells in Graves' hyperthyroidism and ophthalmopathy. The TCR beta CDR3 regions underwent amplification using RNA transcripts as the source. First-round RT-PCR of the TCR CDR3 relied on the HTBI primer set. TCRdb reanalysed the multiplex PCR reads using MiXCR and keeps one entry per CDR3 protein. The table includes approximately 520,000 distinct CDR3 sequences, less than 25% detected once. The sample comprised blood. These receptors were obtained from a man aged 18 to 29 with Graves' hyperthyroidism.

In this sample, this clonotype turned up once. This may arise from a read error, as a much more abundant clone is one base away. The chain employs TRBV5-4 and TRBJ1-1, with TRBD1 matching over 12 bases. CDR1 and CDR2 (germline): SGHNT, YYREEE (reference sequence). The V segment lost 3 bases and the J segment 3 bases; nucleotides outside the gene matches: 12. The CDR3 length is 18 residues. In nucleotides, the CDR3 is TGTGCCAGCAGCTATTACCTAACCGGGACAGGGGGCGACACTGAAGCTTTCTTT. This sequence encodes CASSYYLTGTGGDTEAFF.

This clonotype was recorded a few times. The rearrangement joins TRBV12-3 or TRBV12-4 to TRBJ2-2, with TRBD2 matching over 13 bases. V was pared by 6 bases and J by 5 bases, with 3 bases of the junction left unmatched. CDR3 length: 15 amino acids. The CDR3 bases are TGTGCCAGCAGCGGACTAGCGGGAGTAACCGGGGAGCTGTTTTTT. This sequence encodes CASSGLAGVTGELFF.

This clonotype was counted ten times or more. The chain joins TRBV7-9 to TRBJ1-2; D not resolved. Germline assignment: CDR1 SEHNR and CDR2 FQNEAQ (reference sequence). This CDR3 contains 13 residues. Trimming shortened V by 5 bases and J by 6 bases, and 13 bases separated the two germline ends. The CDR3 is CASSEWREDGYTF. CDR3 sequence (DNA): TGTGCCAGCAGCGAGTGGAGGGAGGATGGCTACACCTTC.

This clonotype was recorded many times. The rearrangement joins TRBV20-1 to TRBJ2-5; 11 bases match TRBD2. The CDR3 has 18 residues. Germline-derived CDR1 and CDR2 are DFQATT and SNEGSKA (reference sequence). After removal of 1 base from V and 2 bases from J, the junction contained 12 bases not matched to a gene. Here the CDR3 DNA reads TGCAGTGCTAGAGCCTTACTAGCGGGGGCATTAGGGCAAGAGACCCAGTACTTC. It yields the protein CSARALLAGALGQETQYF.

The gene calls are TRBV30 and TRBJ2-1; 7 bases align to TRBD1. This CDR3 spans 13 amino acids. CDR1 is GTSNPN, CDR2 SVGIG, per germline (reference sequence). After removal of 0 bases from V and 6 bases from J, the junction contained 2 bases not matched to a gene. The DNA of the CDR3 is TGTGCCTGGAGTGTGGACAGGAGCAATGAGCAGTTCTTC. It is translated as CAWSVDRSNEQFF.

In this sample, this clonotype turned up many times. V usage is TRBV27 and J usage is TRBJ2-2; D is possibly TRBD1 (6 bases). The CDR3 extends over 12 amino acids. Germline-derived CDR1 and CDR2 are MNHEY and SMNVEV (reference sequence). V was clipped by 9 bases and J by 4 bases, with 9 bases between them. CDR3 region: CASGQFTGELFF. The CDR3 DNA sequence: TGTGCCAGTGGACAGTTCACCGGGGAGCTGTTTTTT.

This clonotype was seen only a few times. V is TRBV3-1 and J is TRBJ2-3, with D possibly being TRBD2 (5 bases). CDR1 and CDR2 from the germline V gene are LGHDT and YNNKEL (reference sequence). The CDR3 totals 13 residues. Trimming stripped 7 bases from V and 2 bases from J, with 10 bases between. The CDR3 region is CASKDYSTDTQYF. CDR3 DNA: TGTGCCAGCAAAGACTACTCCACAGATACGCAGTATTTT.

This clonotype was detected ten times or more. The chain recombines TRBV6-5 with TRBJ2-7, with no clear D. The CDR3 runs to 15 residues. Germline V gene sequence: CDR1 MNHEY, CDR2 SVGAGI. The V gene lost 4 bases and the J gene lost 6 bases, with 19 bases spanning the gap. CDR3 nucleotide sequence: TGTGCCAGCAGTTTCTCCGGGTCCCTCATGGTCGAGCAGTACTTC. This translates into CASSFSGSLMVEQYF.

This clonotype was detected ten times or more. The chain combines TRBV13 with TRBJ2-7; D may be TRBD1 (6 bases). The CDR3 runs to 12 residues. V gave up 5 bases and J gave up 4 bases, with 9 bases separating them. Germline CDR1 and CDR2: PRHDT and FYEKMQ (reference sequence). The CDR3 DNA reads TGTGCCAGCAGCGACAGGCAGTACGAGCAGTACTTC. Its protein is CASSDRQYEQYF.

At least ten counts were recorded for this clonotype. This sequence joins TRBV10-2 and TRBJ1-6; D possibly corresponds to TRBD1 (6 bases). The germline gives CDR1 WSHSY, CDR2 SAAADI. V was shortened by 7 bases and J by 5 bases, with 12 bases between the two germline ends. The CDR3 extends over 14 amino acids. The CDR3, as DNA: TGCGCCAGCACCCGGACAGCCAATAATTCACCCCTCCACTTT. It codes for CASTRTANNSPLHF.

This clonotype was seen many times. CDR3 DNA sequence: TGCGCCAGCAGCATGACAGGGGGGAGCACTGAAGCTTTCTTT. Its translation: CASSMTGGSTEAFF. The chain combines TRBV10-2 with TRBJ1-1; TRBD1 matches at 9 bases. J lost 4 bases, V lost 6 bases, and 6 bases had no gene match. This CDR3 contains 14 residues. Germline V lookup: CDR1 WSHSY, CDR2 SAAADI.

This clonotype came up many times. The chain couples TRBV7-8 to TRBJ1-1; D remains ambiguous. The CDR3 has 13 residues. Germline CDR1 and CDR2: SGHVS and FQNEAQ. Trimming removed 6 bases at V and 2 bases at J, with 10 bases between. CDR3 bases: TGTGCCAGCAGTTGGGGTACTAACACTGAAGCTTTCTTT. It translates to CASSWGTNTEAFF.

The V gene is TRBV28, the J gene TRBJ1-2, with D maybe TRBD1 (5 bases). Germline values: CDR1 MDHEN, CDR2 SYDVKM. Trimming pared 4 bases from V and 0 bases from J, leaving 15 bases between. The CDR3 has 16 amino acids. The CDR3 loop reads CASSWYSGLTNYGYTF. In DNA form, the CDR3 reads TGTGCCAGCAGTTGGTATTCGGGACTTACTAACTATGGCTACACCTTC.

This clonotype has a count of ten or more. A much larger clone is a single base away; this may be a read error. V usage is TRBV12-3 or TRBV12-4 and J usage is TRBJ1-2; unclear D gene. V dropped 1 base and J dropped 5 bases, with 8 bases sitting between them. CDR3 length: 13 residues. CDR3 coding DNA: TGTGCCAGCAGTTTAGAGGGTTTGTATGGCTACACCTTC. This codes for CASSLEGLYGYTF.

At least ten counts were recorded for this clonotype. The CDR3 is CASSYSPYDQPQHF. CDR3 nucleotide sequence: TGTGCCAGCAGTTACTCGCCCTATGATCAGCCCCAGCATTTT. The chain couples TRBV6-5 to TRBJ1-5, with D unresolved. Trimming cost V 0 bases and J 5 bases, with 8 bases left between them. Germline CDR1 MNHEY, CDR2 SVGAGI. This CDR3 is built from 14 residues.

V usage is TRBV4-1 and J usage is TRBJ2-7; TRBD1 or TRBD2 may be the D gene (5 bases each). V shed 4 bases and J shed 0 bases, with 22 bases lying between them. Germline-derived CDR1 and CDR2 are MGHRA and YSYEKL. The CDR3 loop spans 18 amino acids. The DNA of the CDR3 is TGCGCCAGCAGCCCCTCGGCCCCAGGACAAGGGAGCTCCTACGAGCAGTACTTC. This sequence encodes CASSPSAPGQGSSYEQYF.

The CDR3 is CSASQPRAGNTIYF. The CDR3 coding sequence is TGCAGTGCTAGTCAACCAAGGGCTGGAAACACCATATATTTT. V is TRBV20-1 and J is TRBJ1-3; D is undetermined. Germline CDR1 reads DFQATT; CDR2 reads SNEGSKA (reference sequence). V lost 3 bases, J lost 2 bases, and 11 bases lay in between. The CDR3 contains 14 residues.

For this clonotype: Compared with germline, one end of the junction differs, possibly owing to a read error. The chain has TRBV24-1 and TRBJ2-6; either TRBD1 or TRBD2 may fit D (5 bases each). Germline-derived CDR1 and CDR2 are KGHDR and SFDVKD. The CDR3 contains 16 residues. DNA of the CDR3: TGTGCCACCAGGGGAAGAGAGGGGTCCGGGGCCAGCGTCCTGACTTTC. This translates into CATRGREGSGASVLTF.

This clonotype was seen a single time. The rearrangement uses TRBV28 and TRBJ2-5; 7 bases map to TRBD1. The CDR3 loop spans 14 amino acids. After removal of 9 bases from V and 3 bases from J, the junction contained 10 bases not matched to a gene. Germline assignment: CDR1 MDHEN and CDR2 SYDVKM. The CDR3 nucleotides are TGTGCCAGTCGGCCAGGGGGTCGTGAAGAGACCCAGTACTTC. Translation gives CASRPGGREETQYF.

This clonotype appeared a few times. This chain uses TRBV6-1 with TRBJ1-1; tentatively, D is TRBD1 (5 bases). Germline V CDR1 and CDR2: MNHNS, SASEGT. V was clipped by 5 bases and J by 7 bases, with 20 bases between them. The CDR3 runs 15 residues. Written as DNA, the CDR3 is TGTGCCAGCAGTCCGTGGGGGGAGTTAGCTGTTGAAGCTTTCTTT. It yields the protein CASSPWGELAVEAFF.

There are many counts of this clonotype. The chain carries TRBV20-1 and TRBJ1-1; TRBD1 matches at 9 bases. The CDR3 has 13 residues. V shed 4 bases and J 5 bases; nucleotides not matched to a gene: 5. The germline CDR1 and CDR2 sequences are DFQATT and SNEGSKA (reference sequence). This chain's CDR3 is CSAKTGGVTEAFF. The CDR3 DNA reads as TGCAGTGCTAAAACAGGGGGCGTTACTGAAGCTTTCTTT.

The chain uses TRBV12-5 and TRBJ1-5, with unresolved D. The germline CDR1 and CDR2 sequences are LGHNT and FRNRAP. This CDR3 is 11 amino acids long. The V end was cut by 7 bases, the J end by 11 bases, with 12 bases between. Here the CDR3 reads CASAYTFSQHF. CDR3 DNA sequence: TGTGCTAGTGCCTACACCTTTTCCCAGCATTTT.

This clonotype was seen many times. The chain has TRBV12-3 or TRBV12-4 and TRBJ1-1; D is possibly TRBD1 (6 bases). This CDR3 has 15 residues. Trimming shortened V by 4 bases and J by 3 bases, and 15 bases separated the two germline ends. CDR3 amino acids: CASSSPGQFHTEAFF. CDR3 DNA: TGTGCCAGCAGTTCCCCGGGACAATTTCACACTGAAGCTTTCTTT.

Ten or more counts support this clonotype. At one end, the junction sequence differs from germline, possibly due to a read error. The chain joins TRBV5-1 to TRBJ1-1; no clear D. The CDR3 consists of 13 residues. Germline values: CDR1 SGHRS, CDR2 YFSETQ. The CDR3 loop is CASSLEGNTEAFF. CDR3 nucleotide sequence: TGTGCCAGCAGTTTGGAGGGGAACACTGAAGCTTTCTTT.

This clonotype was recorded many times. The V and J genes are TRBV27 and TRBJ1-2, with 8 bases identical to TRBD1. The CDR3 runs to 15 residues. J was trimmed by 0 bases and V by 5 bases; bases with no gene match: 5. The germline V gene encodes CDR1 MNHEY and CDR2 SMNVEV (reference sequence). CDR3 coding DNA: TGTGCCAGCAGTCCGAGGACAGGGACTAACTATGGCTACACCTTC. It yields the protein CASSPRTGTNYGYTF.

The J gene is TRBJ1-1, the V gene TRBV30; no clear D. The V and J ends lost 2 bases and 6 bases respectively, with 7 bases between them. The germline V gene encodes CDR1 GTSNPN and CDR2 SVGIG (reference sequence). CDR3 length equals 11 residues. The CDR3 loop reads CAWSIVPEAFF. The CDR3 DNA sequence: TGTGCCTGGAGTATAGTGCCTGAAGCTTTCTTT.

Details on this clonotype: A much bigger clone sits one base away, suggesting this may be a read error. Without the conserved terminal phenylalanine or tryptophan, this CDR3 likely stems from a read error. This chain uses TRBV19 with TRBJ1-2; D may be TRBD1 (6 bases). CDR3 length equals 15 residues. V shed 3 bases and J shed 7 bases, with 18 bases lying between them. Germline CDR1 is LNHDA and CDR2 is SQIVND (reference sequence). DNA of the CDR3: TGTGCCAGTAGTATTACCGGGACACTGGTTCGTGGCTACACCGTC. Its translation is CASSITGTLVRGYTV.

The chain recombines TRBV19 with TRBJ1-1; D not certain. CDR1 is LNHDA, CDR2 SQIVND, per germline (reference sequence). Deletions cut 1 base from V and 3 bases from J, with 6 bases between. This CDR3 spans 13 amino acids. CDR3 DNA sequence: TGTGCCAGTAGTATAGGACTCGACACTGAAGCTTTCTTT. Its protein is CASSIGLDTEAFF.

The V gene is TRBV4-1, the J gene TRBJ1-2; D is unclear. This CDR3 region has 15 residues. V was cut by 0 bases and J by 0 bases, with 8 bases left in between. Germline CDR1 MGHRA, CDR2 YSYEKL. CDR3 protein: CASSQDPQANYGYTF. CDR3 bases: TGCGCCAGCAGCCAAGATCCCCAAGCTAACTATGGCTACACCTTC.